The clone carrying this TCR beta chain has ten or more counts. Its antigen is undetermined. TCRdb itself ran the 5' RACE reads through MiXCR, one entry per CDR3 protein. The sample lists 470,000 or so distinct CDR3 sequences; 15% to 20% were seen once. These data are taken from a study of T-cell memory formation after mild COVID-19. Notes on the study in general: CD4+ bias marked clones expanding day 15 to 37, unlike balanced contracting clones.

The V gene's germline CDR1 is SGHRS and CDR2 YFSETQ. The V gene lost 0 bases and the J gene lost 3 bases, with 12 bases spanning the gap. The CDR3 has 15 residues. The receptor was derived from an adult woman who had mild COVID-19 (a few samples of this study predate the infection). Cell type and time point are not known. Sequencing was done on a sample of PBMCs or a T cell subset sorted from them (not recorded which). V is TRBV5-1 and J is TRBJ1-2, with D perhaps TRBD1 (5 bases). CDR3 residues: CASSLGGTSHYGYTF. The CDR3 bases are TGCGCCAGCAGCTTGGGGGGCACCAGCCACTATGGCTACACCTTC.